This T cell receptor (beta chain) was identified in a study of cytomegalovirus exposure and HLA in healthy donors. The PCR employed 60 Vbeta primers together with 13 Jbeta primers. Libraries were prepared by immunoSEQ multiplex PCR; TCRdb keeps only in-frame clonotypes and omits some of them. The repertoire holds some 120,000 clones, with over 60% as singletons. Broader study findings: Common viral pathogens were later found to be apparently linked to several of the most significant clusters. For TCR beta chains, V- and J-gene trimming was later linked to a missense DCLRE1C variant.

Points on this clone: Its antigen is unidentified. Sequence at one end of the junction differs from germline and may be a read error.

The CDR3 spans 16 residues. CDR1 and CDR2 from the germline V gene are LNHDA and SQIVND (reference sequence). The chain uses TRBV19 and TRBJ2-5; 13 bases map to TRBD2. Sequencing input: PBMCs. This clonotype was sampled from a human donor in good health. The CDR3 loop is CASSISRTSGGETRYF. The CDR3 bases are TGTGCCAGTAGTATATCCAGGACTAGCGGGGGAGAGACCCGGTACTTC.